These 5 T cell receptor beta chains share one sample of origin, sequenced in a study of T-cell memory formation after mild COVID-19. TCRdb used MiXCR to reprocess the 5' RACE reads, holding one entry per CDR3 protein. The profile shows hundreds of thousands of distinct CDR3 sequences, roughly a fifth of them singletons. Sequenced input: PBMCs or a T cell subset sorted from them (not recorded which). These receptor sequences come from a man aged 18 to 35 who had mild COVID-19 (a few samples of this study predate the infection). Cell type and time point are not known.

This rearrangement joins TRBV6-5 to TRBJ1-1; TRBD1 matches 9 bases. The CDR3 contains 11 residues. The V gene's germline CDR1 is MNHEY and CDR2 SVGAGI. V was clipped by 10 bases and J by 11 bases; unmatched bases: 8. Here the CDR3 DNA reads TGTGCCACCATAACAGGGGGCATGGCTTTCTTT. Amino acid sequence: CATITGGMAFF.

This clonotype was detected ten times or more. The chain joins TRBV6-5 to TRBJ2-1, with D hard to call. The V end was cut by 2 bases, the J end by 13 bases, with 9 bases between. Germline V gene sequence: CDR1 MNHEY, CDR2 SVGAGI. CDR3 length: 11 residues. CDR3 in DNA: TGTGCCAGCAGTTACGACCGCGCCCAGTTCTTC. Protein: CASSYDRAQFF.

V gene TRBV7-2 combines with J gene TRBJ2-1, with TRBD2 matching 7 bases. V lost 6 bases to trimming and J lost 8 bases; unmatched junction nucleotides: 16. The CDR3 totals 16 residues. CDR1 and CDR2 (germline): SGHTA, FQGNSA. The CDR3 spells CASRGGWTGTSDEQFF. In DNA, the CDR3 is TGTGCCAGCAGGGGGGGGTGGACGGGAACCTCAGATGAGCAGTTCTTC.

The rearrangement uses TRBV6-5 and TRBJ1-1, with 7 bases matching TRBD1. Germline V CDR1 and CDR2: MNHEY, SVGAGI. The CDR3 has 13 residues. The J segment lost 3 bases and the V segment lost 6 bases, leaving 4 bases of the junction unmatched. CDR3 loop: CASREGAHTEAFF. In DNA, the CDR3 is TGTGCCAGCAGGGAGGGGGCGCACACTGAAGCTTTCTTT.

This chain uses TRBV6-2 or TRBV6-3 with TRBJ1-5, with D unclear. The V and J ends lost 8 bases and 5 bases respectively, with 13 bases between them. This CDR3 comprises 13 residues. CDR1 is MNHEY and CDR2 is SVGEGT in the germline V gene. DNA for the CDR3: TGTGCCAGCGACACTGCAGCCGATCAGCCCCAGCATTTT. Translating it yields CASDTAADQPQHF.